The clone carrying this T cell receptor (beta chain) turned up a few times. Its antigen is not known. The sample belongs to a study of vaccination effects on CD4 cells after COVID-19. Whole-study context: The post-vaccine samples were taken, at the median, 72 days after the second dose. Notes on the study in general: Late in the post-vaccination period, infection-induced and vaccine-induced clones underwent marked clonal contraction.

The CDR3 sequence is 14 residues long. The V end lost 2 bases, the J end lost 2 bases, and 7 bases lay between the germline ends. CDR1 is WNHNN and CDR2 is SYGVQD in the germline V gene (reference sequence). CD4+ T cells specific for antigen were expanded with viral peptide pools by the ViraFEST assay before sequencing. Having been cultured for about 10 days, the cells underwent CD4+ T cell isolation. Either the BNT162b2 or mRNA-1273 vaccine was given to participants in two doses. Absence of prior SARS-CoV-2 infection characterized the vaccine recipients, who showed negative nucleocapsid antibodies. On day 3 and again on day 7, half the medium was replaced with IL-2 medium. This table comes from immunoSEQ multiplex PCR, and its TCRdb copy is limited to in-frame clones, with some not included. The sample shows 20,000 to 30,000 clones, approximately 70% of them seen only once.

This sequence was found in a human donor who received a COVID-19 vaccine. The V and J genes are TRBV10-1 and TRBJ2-1; unclear D gene. The material sequenced was CD4+ T cells from PBMCs cultured with SARS-CoV-2 spike peptides, taken after COVID-19 vaccination. CDR3 loop: CASSEGFTYNEQFF. In DNA, the CDR3 is TGCGCCAGCAGTGAGGGTTTTACCTACAATGAGCAGTTCTTC.